A single sample gave rise to the 15 T cell receptor beta chains below, sequenced in a study of shared clonotypes between healthy human individuals. Libraries were prepared by immunoSEQ multiplex PCR; TCRdb keeps only in-frame clonotypes and omits some of them. Here the sample spans fewer than 600,000 clones, roughly 79% being singletons. What was sequenced was PBMCs. The receptors were gathered from a woman aged 40 to 50 in good health. Some clones in this sample may be carry-over from other donors' samples.

The V and J genes are TRBV30 and TRBJ2-1; no clear D. CDR1 and CDR2 (germline): GTSNPN, SVGIG (reference sequence). The germline V and J ends were trimmed by 0 bases and 5 bases, with 5 bases remaining between them. CDR3 length equals 12 residues. This CDR3 is CAWSVVHNEQFF. The CDR3 region has the DNA TGTGCCTGGAGTGTAGTCCACAATGAGCAGTTCTTC.

This chain uses TRBV7-8 with TRBJ2-1, with 10 bases that match TRBD2. This CDR3 is 17 amino acids long. V dropped 3 bases and J dropped 4; count of bases not matched to a gene: 9. From germline, CDR1 is SGHVS and CDR2 FQNEAQ. The CDR3: CASSFSLSGRDYNEQFF. The CDR3 coding sequence is TGTGCCAGCAGCTTCAGCCTCAGCGGGAGGGATTACAATGAGCAGTTCTTC.

The CDR3 sequence: CASRLTGNTEAFF. Here the CDR3 DNA reads TGTGCCAGTAGGCTGACAGGGAACACTGAAGCTTTCTTT. This rearrangement joins TRBV19 to TRBJ1-1; possibly TRBD1 for D (6 bases). In germline, CDR1 is LNHDA, CDR2 SQIVND (reference sequence). The CDR3 sequence is 13 residues long. V dropped 6 bases and J dropped 1 base, with 9 bases sitting between them.

Note on this clone: One end of the junction varies from germline; a read error may be responsible. The chain links TRBV27 to TRBJ1-1; TRBD1 aligns across 7 bases. The length of the CDR3 is 16 residues. Germline-derived CDR1 and CDR2 are MNHEY and SMNVEV (reference sequence). CDR3 nucleotides: TGTGCCAGCAGTTTAGCCCACGACAGGGTGAACTCTGAAGCTTTCTTT. Protein product: CASSLAHDRVNSEAFF.

J is TRBJ2-5 and V is TRBV6-6; no definite D call. CDR3 length equals 14 residues. Between the trimmed V and J ends, which lost 0 bases and 5 bases, there was a span of 10 bases. CDR1 is MNHNY, CDR2 SVGAGI, per germline (reference sequence). CDR3 DNA: TGTGCCAGCAGTTACTCTCATTTGGGGGAGACCCAGTACTTC. It codes for CASSYSHLGETQYF.

This clone was observed at least ten times. This chain uses TRBV7-9 with TRBJ2-2; D remains unclear. Trimming cost V 3 bases and J 7 bases, with 6 bases left between them. The CDR3 has 12 residues. Per the germline V gene, CDR1 is SEHNR and CDR2 is FQNEAQ (reference sequence). CDR3 sequence: CASSLENGELFF. DNA of the CDR3: TGTGCCAGCAGCTTGGAGAACGGGGAGCTGTTTTTT.

The chain recombines TRBV10-3 with TRBJ1-2; 12 bases map to TRBD1. The CDR3 covers 15 residues. Trimming cost V 1 base and J 6 bases; bases outside gene matches: 3. Germline CDR1 is ENHRY and CDR2 is SYGVKD. The CDR3 nucleotides read TGTGCCATCAGTGAGTTTGGGACAGGGGGCAATGGCTACACCTTC. Translation gives CAISEFGTGGNGYTF.

V gene TRBV30 combines with J gene TRBJ1-4; 8 bases map to TRBD1. Germline V gives CDR1 GTSNPN, CDR2 SVGIG (reference sequence). This CDR3 contains 16 residues. Losses at the gene ends were 4 bases for V and 7 bases for J; bases not matched to a gene: 14. The DNA of the CDR3 is TGTGCCTGGACCAGGACAGGGTTTGGCTTGGCTGAAAAACTGTTTTTT. This sequence encodes CAWTRTGFGLAEKLFF.

This clone turned up a few times. CDR3 residues: CASSLPGLAGNTGELFF. The DNA for the CDR3 is TGTGCCAGCAGCTTACCGGGACTAGCGGGAAACACCGGGGAGCTGTTTTTT. The chain has TRBV7-9 and TRBJ2-2, with TRBD2 matching over 13 bases. The CDR3 loop spans 17 amino acids. The trim removed 2 bases at V and 2 bases at J, leaving 2 bases unmatched. Germline lookup yields CDR1 SEHNR and CDR2 FQNEAQ (reference sequence).

The V gene is TRBV10-3, the J gene TRBJ1-3; 7 bases fit TRBD1. This CDR3 has 14 amino acids. The germline gives CDR1 ENHRY, CDR2 SYGVKD. Trimming cost V 9 bases and J 0 bases; bases outside gene matches: 5. The CDR3 here is CAIAGGNSGNTIYF. The CDR3 region has the DNA TGTGCCATAGCAGGGGGTAACTCTGGAAACACCATATATTTT.

In DNA form, the CDR3 reads TGTGCCAGCAGCTTAGCCGAGGGAGGGTGGGGTGTAGCTTTCTTT. It yields the protein CASSLAEGGWGVAFF. The rearrangement uses TRBV7-8 and TRBJ1-1; D ambiguous. The ends were cut back, 0 bases at V and 10 bases at J, with 18 bases in the middle. Germline values: CDR1 SGHVS, CDR2 FQNEAQ. The CDR3 covers 15 residues.

The gene calls are TRBV6-1 and TRBJ2-1; 9 bases fit TRBD2. The CDR3 has 15 residues. Germline V gene lookup returns CDR1 MNHNS and CDR2 SASEGT. Trimming took 4 bases from V and 6 from J; bases not matched to a gene: 7. CDR3: CASSGLREGRNEQFF. CDR3 nucleotides: TGTGCCAGCAGTGGTTTGCGGGAGGGCCGCAATGAGCAGTTCTTC.

The V call is TRBV5-1, the J call TRBJ2-7; D remains unclear. The CDR3 length is 12 residues. Germline V gives CDR1 SGHRS, CDR2 YFSETQ. V was cut by 1 base and J by 2 bases, with 4 bases left in between. CDR3 amino acids: CASSLQPYEQYF. CDR3 nucleotides: TGCGCCAGCAGCTTGCAGCCCTACGAGCAGTACTTC.

The chain is built from TRBV19 and TRBJ2-1; D perhaps matches TRBD1 (6 bases). CDR3 length: 15 amino acids. The V end lost 3 bases, the J end lost 10 bases, and 19 bases lay between the germline ends. In germline, CDR1 is LNHDA, CDR2 SQIVND (reference sequence). The CDR3 loop is CASSMGAGGLEEQFF. The CDR3, as DNA: TGTGCCAGTAGTATGGGGGCAGGAGGATTAGAGGAGCAGTTCTTC.

The V gene is TRBV7-9, the J gene TRBJ2-1; 10 bases agree with TRBD2. Germline V lookup: CDR1 SEHNR, CDR2 FQNEAQ (reference sequence). This CDR3 spans 17 amino acids. With V trimmed by 4 bases and J by 9 bases, 15 bases remained unmatched. CDR3 nucleotides: TGTGCCAGCAGCTACAGGGGACTAGCGCGACGCTCGCGTGAGCAGTTCTTC. Translation gives CASSYRGLARRSREQFF.